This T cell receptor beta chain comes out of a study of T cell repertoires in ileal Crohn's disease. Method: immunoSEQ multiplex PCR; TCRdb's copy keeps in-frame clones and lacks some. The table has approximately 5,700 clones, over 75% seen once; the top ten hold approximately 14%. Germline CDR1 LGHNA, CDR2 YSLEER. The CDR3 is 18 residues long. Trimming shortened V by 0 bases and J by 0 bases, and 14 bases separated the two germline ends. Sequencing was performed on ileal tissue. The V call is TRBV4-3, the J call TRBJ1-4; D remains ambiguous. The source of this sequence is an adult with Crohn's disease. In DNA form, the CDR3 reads TGCGCCAGCAGCCAAGATGGAGGGTATGAAGCAACTAATGAAAAACTGTTTTTT. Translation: CASSQDGGYEATNEKLFF.